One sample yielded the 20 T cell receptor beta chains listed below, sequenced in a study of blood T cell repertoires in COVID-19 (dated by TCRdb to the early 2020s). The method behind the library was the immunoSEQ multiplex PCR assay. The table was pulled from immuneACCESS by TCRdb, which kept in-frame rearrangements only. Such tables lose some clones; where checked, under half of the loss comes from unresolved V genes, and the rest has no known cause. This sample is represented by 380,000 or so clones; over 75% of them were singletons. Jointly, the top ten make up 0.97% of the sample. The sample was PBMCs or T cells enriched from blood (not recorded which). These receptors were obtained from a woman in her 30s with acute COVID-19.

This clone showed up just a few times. The CDR3 is CASSQGDRASGNTIYF. Here the CDR3 DNA reads TGCGCCAGCAGCCAAGGGGACAGGGCCTCTGGAAACACCATATATTTT. The chain combines TRBV4-1 with TRBJ1-3, with 9 bases fitting TRBD1. The CDR3 extends over 16 amino acids. The J segment lost 0 bases and the V segment lost 1 base, leaving 1 base of the junction unmatched. In germline, CDR1 is MGHRA, CDR2 YSYEKL.

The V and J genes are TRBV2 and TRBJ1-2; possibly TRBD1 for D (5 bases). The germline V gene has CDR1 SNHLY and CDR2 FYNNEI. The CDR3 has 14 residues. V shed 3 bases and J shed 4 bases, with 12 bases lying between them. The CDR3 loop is CASSEAGRAYGYTF. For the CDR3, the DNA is TGTGCCAGCAGTGAGGCAGGGCGAGCCTATGGCTACACCTTC.

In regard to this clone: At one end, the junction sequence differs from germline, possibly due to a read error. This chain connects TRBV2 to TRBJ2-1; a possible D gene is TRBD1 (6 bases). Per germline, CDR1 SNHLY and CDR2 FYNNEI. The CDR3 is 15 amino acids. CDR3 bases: TGTGCCAGCAGCGAAGACAGGCTATTGTACAATGAGCAGTTCTTC. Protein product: CASSEDRLLYNEQFF.

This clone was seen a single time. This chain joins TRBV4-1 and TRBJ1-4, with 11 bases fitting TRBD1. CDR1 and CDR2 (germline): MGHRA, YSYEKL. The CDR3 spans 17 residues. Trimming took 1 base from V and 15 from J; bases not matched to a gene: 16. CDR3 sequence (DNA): TGCGCCAGCAGCCAAGCTATCTCGGGGGACAGGGGGGTGACGGTGTTTTTT. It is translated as CASSQAISGDRGVTVFF.

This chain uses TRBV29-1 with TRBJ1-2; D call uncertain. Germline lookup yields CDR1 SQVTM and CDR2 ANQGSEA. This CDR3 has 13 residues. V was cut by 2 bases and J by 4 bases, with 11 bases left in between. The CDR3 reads CSVENLEFYGYTF. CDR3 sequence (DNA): TGCAGCGTTGAAAACCTAGAGTTCTATGGCTACACCTTC.

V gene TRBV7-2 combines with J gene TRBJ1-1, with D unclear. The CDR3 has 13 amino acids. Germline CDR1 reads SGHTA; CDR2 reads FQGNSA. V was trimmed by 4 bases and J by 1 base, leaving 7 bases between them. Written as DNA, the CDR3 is TGTGCCAGCAGCTACGGAGGGAACACTGAAGCTTTCTTT. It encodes CASSYGGNTEAFF.

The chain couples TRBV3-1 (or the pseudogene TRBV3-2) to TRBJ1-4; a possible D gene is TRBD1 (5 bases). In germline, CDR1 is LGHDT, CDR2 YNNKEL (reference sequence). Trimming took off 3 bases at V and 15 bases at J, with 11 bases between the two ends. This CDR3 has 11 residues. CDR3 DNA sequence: TGTGCCAGCAGCCACCGGGGGAGGTTGTTTTTT. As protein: CASSHRGRLFF.

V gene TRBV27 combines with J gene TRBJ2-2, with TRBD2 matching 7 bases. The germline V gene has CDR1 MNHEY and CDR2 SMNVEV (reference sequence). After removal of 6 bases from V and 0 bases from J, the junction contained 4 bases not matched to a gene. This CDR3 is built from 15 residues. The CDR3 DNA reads TGTGCCAGCAGAACGAGCGGGGCGAACACCGGGGAGCTGTTTTTT. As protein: CASRTSGANTGELFF.

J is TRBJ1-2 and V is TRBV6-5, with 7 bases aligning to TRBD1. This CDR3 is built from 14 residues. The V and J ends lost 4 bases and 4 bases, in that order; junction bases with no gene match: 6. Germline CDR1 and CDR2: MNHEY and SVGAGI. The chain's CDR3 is CASSFNRDSYGYTF. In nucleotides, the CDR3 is TGTGCCAGCAGTTTCAACCGGGACAGCTATGGCTACACCTTC.

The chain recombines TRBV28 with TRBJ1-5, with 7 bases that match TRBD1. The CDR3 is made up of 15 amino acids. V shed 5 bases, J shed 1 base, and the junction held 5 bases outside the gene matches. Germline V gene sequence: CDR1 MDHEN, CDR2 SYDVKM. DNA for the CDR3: TGTGCCAGCAGTCCCCGACAGGGCAGCAATCAGCCCCAGCATTTT. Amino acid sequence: CASSPRQGSNQPQHF.

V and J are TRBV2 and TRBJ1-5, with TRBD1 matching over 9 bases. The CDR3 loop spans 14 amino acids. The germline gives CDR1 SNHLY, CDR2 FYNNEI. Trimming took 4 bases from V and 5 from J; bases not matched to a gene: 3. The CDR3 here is CASSARTGDQPQHF. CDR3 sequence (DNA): TGTGCCAGCAGTGCCCGGACAGGGGATCAGCCCCAGCATTTT.

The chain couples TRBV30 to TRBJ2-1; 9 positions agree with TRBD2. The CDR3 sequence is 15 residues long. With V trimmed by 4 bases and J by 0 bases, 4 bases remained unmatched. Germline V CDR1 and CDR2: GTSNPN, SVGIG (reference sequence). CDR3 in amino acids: CAWNSGGPSYNEQFF. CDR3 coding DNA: TGTGCCTGGAATAGCGGGGGCCCCTCCTACAATGAGCAGTTCTTC.

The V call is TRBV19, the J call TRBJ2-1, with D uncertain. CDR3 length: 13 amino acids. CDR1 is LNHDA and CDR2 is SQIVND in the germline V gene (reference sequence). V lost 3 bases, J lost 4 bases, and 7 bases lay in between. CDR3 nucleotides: TGTGCCAGTAGTATCGGTCTTTACAATGAGCAGTTCTTC. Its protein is CASSIGLYNEQFF.

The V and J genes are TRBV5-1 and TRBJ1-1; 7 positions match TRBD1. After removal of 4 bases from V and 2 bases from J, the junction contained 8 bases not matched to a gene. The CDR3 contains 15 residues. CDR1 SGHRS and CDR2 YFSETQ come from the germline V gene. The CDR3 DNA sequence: TGCGCCAGCAGCCGTCATGGGACAGACAACACTGAAGCTTTCTTT. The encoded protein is CASSRHGTDNTEAFF.

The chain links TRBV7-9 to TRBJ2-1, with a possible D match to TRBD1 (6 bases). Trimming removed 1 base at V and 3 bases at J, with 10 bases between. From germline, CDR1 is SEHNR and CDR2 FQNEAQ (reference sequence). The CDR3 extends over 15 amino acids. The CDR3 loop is CASSLGTAIYNEQFF. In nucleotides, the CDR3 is TGTGCCAGCAGCTTAGGGACAGCTATCTACAATGAGCAGTTCTTC.

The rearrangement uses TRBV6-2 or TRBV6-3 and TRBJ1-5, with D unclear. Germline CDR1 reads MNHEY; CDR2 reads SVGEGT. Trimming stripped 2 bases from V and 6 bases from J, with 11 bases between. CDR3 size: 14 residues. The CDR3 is CASSYAAASQPQHF. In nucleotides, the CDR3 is TGTGCCAGCAGTTACGCGGCCGCGAGTCAGCCCCAGCATTTT.

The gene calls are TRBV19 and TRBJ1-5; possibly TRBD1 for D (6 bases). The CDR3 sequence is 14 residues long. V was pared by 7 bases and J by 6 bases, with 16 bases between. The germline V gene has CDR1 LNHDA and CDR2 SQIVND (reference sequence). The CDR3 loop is CASTTGQSTQPQHF. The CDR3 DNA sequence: TGTGCCAGTACCACGGGACAATCCACTCAGCCCCAGCATTTT.

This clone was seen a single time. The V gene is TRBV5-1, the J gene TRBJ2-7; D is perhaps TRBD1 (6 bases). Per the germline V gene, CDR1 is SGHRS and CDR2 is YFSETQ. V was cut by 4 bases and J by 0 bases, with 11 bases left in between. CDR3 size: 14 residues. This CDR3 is CASSPGQSSYEQYF. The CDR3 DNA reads TGCGCCAGCAGCCCCGGACAGAGCTCCTACGAGCAGTACTTC.

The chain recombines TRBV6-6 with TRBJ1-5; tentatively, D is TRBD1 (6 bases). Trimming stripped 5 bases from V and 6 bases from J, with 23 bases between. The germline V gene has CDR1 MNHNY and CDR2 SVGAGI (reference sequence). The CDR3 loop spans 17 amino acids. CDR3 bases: TGTGCCAGCAGTCCCCCAGGGGCCGGTGATTGGGGTCAGCCCCAGCATTTT. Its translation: CASSPPGAGDWGQPQHF.

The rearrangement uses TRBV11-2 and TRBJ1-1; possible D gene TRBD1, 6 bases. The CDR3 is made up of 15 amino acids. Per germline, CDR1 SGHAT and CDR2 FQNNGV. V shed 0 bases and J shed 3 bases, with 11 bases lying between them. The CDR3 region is CASSLEQGPHTEAFF. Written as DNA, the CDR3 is TGTGCCAGCAGCTTAGAACAGGGTCCTCACACTGAAGCTTTCTTT.